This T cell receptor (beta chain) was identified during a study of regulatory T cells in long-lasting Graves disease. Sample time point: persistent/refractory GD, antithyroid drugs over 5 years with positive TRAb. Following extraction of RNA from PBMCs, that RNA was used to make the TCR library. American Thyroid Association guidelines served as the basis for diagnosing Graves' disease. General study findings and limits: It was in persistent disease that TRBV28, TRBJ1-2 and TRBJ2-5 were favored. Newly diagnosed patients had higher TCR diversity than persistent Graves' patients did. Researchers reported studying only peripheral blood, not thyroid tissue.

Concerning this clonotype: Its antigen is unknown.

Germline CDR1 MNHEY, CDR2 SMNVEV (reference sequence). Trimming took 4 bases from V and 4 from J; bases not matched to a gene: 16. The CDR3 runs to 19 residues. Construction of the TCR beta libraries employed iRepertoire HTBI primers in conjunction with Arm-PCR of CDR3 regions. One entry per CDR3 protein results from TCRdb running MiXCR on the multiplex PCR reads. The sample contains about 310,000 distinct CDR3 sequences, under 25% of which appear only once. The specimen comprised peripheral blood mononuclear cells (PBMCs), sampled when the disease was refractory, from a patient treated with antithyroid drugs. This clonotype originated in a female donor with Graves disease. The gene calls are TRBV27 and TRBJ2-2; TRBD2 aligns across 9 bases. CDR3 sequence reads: CASSSRVAGVYTATGELFF. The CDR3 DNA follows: TGTGCCAGCAGTTCCAGGGTAGCGGGAGTGTATACGGCCACCGGGGAGCTGTTTTTT.